This is a list of T cell receptor beta chains from one sample in a study of blood T cell repertoires in COVID-19. Repertoires were generated with immunoSEQ multiplex PCR, while TCRdb's copy carries only in-frame clones and drops some. The table includes 150,000 to 200,000 clones, nearly 80% detected once. Input material: peripheral blood. Every receptor here comes from a woman in her 70s with acute or convalescent COVID-19. Each CDR3 is given with its conserved first and last residue. D genes are given only for firm matches. Where a row states a size, it is once, few, many or the class of an expanded clone; other rows omit it.

size,J,D,V,DNA,CDR3
-,TRBJ1-1,-,TRBV29-1,TGCAGCGTTGCCAAAACAGGGACGGGGAACACTGAAGCTTTCTTT,CSVAKTGTGNTEAFF
-,TRBJ2-1,TRBD1,TRBV7-9,TGTGCCAGCAGATTCGGACAGGGGCCCTACAATGAGCAGTTCTTC,CASRFGQGPYNEQFF
-,TRBJ2-5,TRBD2,TRBV3-1/TRBV3-2,TGTGCCAGCAGCCAAGAGTGGTCGGGGGGAGAGACCCAGTACTTC,CASSQEWSGGETQYF
few,TRBJ2-7,-,TRBV13,TGTGCCAGCAGCTTAGACAGGGACGAGCAGTACTTC,CASSLDRDEQYF
-,TRBJ2-1,TRBD2,TRBV10-1,TGCGCCAGCAGAGCGGGACTAGCGGGAGGAGAGCAGTTCTTC,CASRAGLAGGEQFF
-,TRBJ2-5,TRBD2,TRBV29-1,TGCAGCGTACTTCCCCACGGGGGGGGAGAGACCCAGTACTTC,CSVLPHGGGETQYF
few,TRBJ2-4,TRBD2,TRBV20-1,TGCAGTGCTAGTATCGCTAGCGGGACCAAAAACATTCAGTACTTC,CSASIASGTKNIQYF
-,TRBJ2-1,TRBD2,TRBV2,TGTGCCAGCAGGGGGACTAGCGGGAGCTTCGGTGAGCAGTTCTTC,CASRGTSGSFGEQFF
-,TRBJ1-2,TRBD1,TRBV19,TGTGCCAGTAGTATAGAGGGACAGGGGAACTATGGCTACACCTTC,CASSIEGQGNYGYTF
once,TRBJ2-5,-,TRBV18,TGTGCCAGCTCACCACCGGCAGGTGAAGAGACCCAGTACTTC,CASSPPAGEETQYF
-,TRBJ2-3,TRBD2,TRBV2,TGTGCCAGCAGGCGGGACCCCGGGGGGGATACGCAGTATTTT,CASRRDPGGDTQYF
-,TRBJ1-3,-,TRBV21-1,TGTGCCAGCAGTTTCAGGGTTCATGGAAACACCATATATTTT,CASSFRVHGNTIYF
-,TRBJ1-4,TRBD1,TRBV2,TGTGCCAGCAGAGAATACACAGGGGGATCGGGAGAAAAACTGTTTTTT,CASREYTGGSGEKLFF
-,TRBJ1-5,TRBD1,TRBV19,TGTGCCAGCCCATATTGGGACAGAAGCAATCAGCCCCAGCATTTT,CASPYWDRSNQPQHF
-,TRBJ1-2,-,TRBV2,TGTGCCAGCAGTCTCGACAGGCATGGCTACACCTTC,CASSLDRHGYTF
-,TRBJ2-2,TRBD2,TRBV3-1/TRBV3-2,TGTGCCAGCAGTGGTATAGCGGGACGCACCGGGGAGCTGTTTTTT,CASSGIAGRTGELFF
-,TRBJ2-3,TRBD1,TRBV2,TGTGCCAGCAGTGAAACTCACAGGGGGACGCAGTATTTT,CASSETHRGTQYF
-,TRBJ2-1,TRBD2,TRBV7-7,TGTGCCAGCAGCGAGGGACTAGTACCCGACAATGAGCAGTTCTTC,CASSEGLVPDNEQFF
-,TRBJ2-1,TRBD2,TRBV2,TGTGCCAGCAGTGTCAGCGGGAGTGTGAATGAGCAGTTCTTC,CASSVSGSVNEQFF
-,TRBJ2-2,-,TRBV3-1/TRBV3-2,TGTGCCAGCAGCCAGGCCGGGACATACACCGGGGAGCTGTTTTTT,CASSQAGTYTGELFF
-,TRBJ1-5,TRBD1,TRBV6-1,TGTGCCAGCAGTGAGACAGGGAGGCAGCCCCAGCATTTT,CASSETGRQPQHF
once,TRBJ2-1,TRBD2,TRBV4-1,TGCGCCAGCAGCCAAGGCACTAGCGGGAGAGGGTTTTACAATGAGCAGTTCTTC,CASSQGTSGRGFYNEQFF
-,TRBJ1-1,-,TRBV19,TGTGCCAGTAGTACCCGGGGAGGGTCTGAAGCTTTCTTT,CASSTRGGSEAFF
-,TRBJ1-5,-,TRBV2,TGTGCCAGCAGTGAGACGGGGGTCGGGAATCAGCCCCAGCATTTT,CASSETGVGNQPQHF
hyperexpanded,TRBJ2-7,TRBD1,TRBV11-1,TGTGCCAGCAGCTTCGGGACAGGGTACGAGCAGTACTTC,CASSFGTGYEQYF
-,TRBJ2-1,TRBD2,TRBV30,TGTGCCTGGAGTGTAGAAGGACTAGCCCACAATGAGCAGTTCTTC,CAWSVEGLAHNEQFF
-,TRBJ2-2,TRBD1,TRBV19,TGTGCCAGTAGACCGGGACAGGCGAACACCGGGGAGCTGTTTTTT,CASRPGQANTGELFF
-,TRBJ1-4,-,TRBV6-5,TGTGCCAGCAGTTTAACAGGGTGGGTAAAACTGTTTTTT,CASSLTGWVKLFF
-,TRBJ2-1,TRBD2,TRBV7-9,TGTGCCAGCAGCTTAAGAGGGGCACTAGCGGGAGTGGATGAGCAGTTCTTC,CASSLRGALAGVDEQFF
-,TRBJ2-3,-,TRBV29-1,TGCAGCGTTGAAAGGAGTAGCACAGATACGCAGTATTTT,CSVERSSTDTQYF
-,TRBJ1-2,TRBD1,TRBV5-6,TGTGCCAGCAGCCCCCACGTCCTCGGGACAGCATATGGCTACACCTTC,CASSPHVLGTAYGYTF
-,TRBJ2-1,-,TRBV6-5,TGTGCCACCTCCGAAGCGAGACAGCAGTTCTTC,CATSEARQQFF
-,TRBJ1-1,-,TRBV4-1,TGCGCCAGCAGCCTGCATACCGGGGACACTGAAGCTTTCTTT,CASSLHTGDTEAFF
-,TRBJ1-1,-,TRBV3-1/TRBV3-2,TGTGCCAGCAGCCAAGAAACAGCAAACACTGAAGCTTTCTTT,CASSQETANTEAFF
-,TRBJ1-6,TRBD1,TRBV19,TGTGCCAGTAGGACACAGGGGGAGAATTCACCCCTCCACTTT,CASRTQGENSPLHF
-,TRBJ2-5,-,TRBV21-1,TGTGCCAGCAGCAAAGTTCGGGGTAGGGATGAGACCCAGTACTTC,CASSKVRGRDETQYF
-,TRBJ2-1,-,TRBV7-3,TGTGCCAGCAGCGCCGGGACACTGTCGTCCAATGAGCAGTTCTTC,CASSAGTLSSNEQFF
-,TRBJ2-7,TRBD2,TRBV6-6,TGTGCCAGCAAAAGGGGACTAGCGAGACCCTACGAGCAGTACTTC,CASKRGLARPYEQYF
-,TRBJ2-7,-,TRBV7-9,TGTGCCAGCAGCTTAGAAGGGGAAGAGCAGTACTTC,CASSLEGEEQYF
-,TRBJ2-1,TRBD2,TRBV9,TGTGCCAGCAGCGTAGATGTAGCGGGAGCTAGCCACAATGAGCAGTTCTTC,CASSVDVAGASHNEQFF
-,TRBJ2-7,-,TRBV3-1/TRBV3-2,TGTGCCAGCAGCCAAGCTGAACAGCCCCTTTTCGAGCAGTACTTC,CASSQAEQPLFEQYF